What follows describes a single TCR beta chain. This sample is part of a study of blood T cell repertoires in COVID-19. Study-wide background: Spain, Italy and the United States supplied samples that represented acute and convalescent COVID-19. In each case, the material was cDNA or gDNA derived from T cells, B-cell-depleted T cells, or PBMCs.

Authors' methods: Amplification of reference gene primers provided the estimated nucleated cell counts. TCRdb's copy holds only in-frame clones and misses some; the assay was immunoSEQ multiplex PCR. V and J calls and clone size come straight from that table; D and trimming were deduced from the DNA. The sample comprises 150,000 to 200,000 clones, roughly 84% of which are singletons, and roughly a tenth rests with the top ten. With V trimmed by 3 bases and J by 2 bases, 1 base remained unmatched. This CDR3 has 15 amino acids. CDR1 is MNHNS and CDR2 is SASEGT in the germline V gene. The V gene is TRBV6-1, the J gene TRBJ2-1; 10 bases align to TRBD2. The TCR sequence derives from an elderly woman with active or convalescent COVID-19. Specimen: peripheral blood. The CDR3 coding sequence is TGTGCCAGCAGTGAGGGACTAGCGACCTACAATGAGCAGTTCTTC. It is translated as CASSEGLATYNEQFF.